This TCR beta chain was documented in a study of T cell repertoires in cytomegalovirus infection (dated by TCRdb to between 2018 and 2021). About the study as a whole: The HLA type of each donor mattered for the analysis, because public TCR beta signatures pointed to carriage of CMV infection along with the matching HLA type. Here is what the overall study found, with its caveats: In the ex vivo response, HLA-C-restricted CMV-specific TCR beta clonotypes were dominant, and in two of eight donors the single most frequent clonotype came from this HLA-C-restricted group. In both this cohort and an independent roughly 350-donor cohort, the cumulative frequency of public TCR beta family members distinguished carriers of CMV infection plus the relevant HLA type.

This clonotype appeared a few times. Its specific antigen is unknown. No base quality values were provided; no much bigger clone lies one nucleotide off. Sequencer: Illumina HiSeq 1500. The public sequencing data were trimmed at Q25 with fastp and processed into clonotypes with MiXCR by TCRdb, which kept only in-frame beta chains. Each entry merges the rows of one CDR3 protein and shows their most common DNA and genes. Counted in this sample were 740,000 or so distinct CDR3 sequences; less than 40% of them appeared once. The top ten hold 2.8% of the sample. V and J are truncated by 6 bases and 11 bases respectively, leaving an intervening sequence of 17 bases. From the cysteine up to the phenylalanine, the CDR3 has a length of 13 residues. Of all the DNA, just the CDR3 is kept, 39 bases in frame from base 1. From a lookup of the germline V gene, CDR1 and CDR2 are MDHEN and SYDVKM.

The receptor comes from a human donor in good health (CMV status not recorded). Some clones in this sample may be carry-over from other donors' samples. Sequencing used PBMCs. This chain joins TRBV28 to TRBJ1-5, with a weak D call of TRBD1 (5 bases match). Here is the DNA: TGTGCCAGCAGCCCCCCGGGGTGGGGGGCCCAGCATTTT. This encodes CASSPPGWGAQHF.